The TCR beta chain under discussion was sequenced for a study of blood T cells in healthy people across ages. Study findings and constraints: Long-lived donors carried more naive CD4+ cells and greater diversity than aged donors.

Each donor had roughly 10 milliliters of peripheral blood drawn. On this clonotype itself: Its antigen is undetermined.

V lost 5 bases and J 3 bases, leaving 17 bases between the germline ends. Germline V lookup: CDR1 MGHRA, CDR2 YSYEKL. This CDR3 comprises 16 residues. Primers used in a second PCR of roughly 6 to 11 cycles were a sample-barcoded 5' primer and a J-beta primer mix. Every single cDNA molecule received a tag from a template-switch adaptor with 12 random nucleotides. Using its own MiXCR run on the 5' RACE reads, TCRdb lists one record per CDR3 protein. The table lists 1.2 million to 1.5 million distinct CDR3 sequences, 59% of them singletons. This TCR derives from a man aged 18 to 30 in good health. V gene TRBV4-1 combines with J gene TRBJ1-5, with a weak D call TRBD1 (5 bases). Sequences were obtained from blood. CDR3 amino acids: CASSGGPAQVNQPQHF. As DNA, the CDR3 is TGCGCCAGCAGCGGTGGGCCGGCACAGGTCAATCAGCCCCAGCATTTT.